This T cell receptor beta chain is from a study of blood T cell repertoires in COVID-19. Study overall: The study drew acute and convalescent COVID-19 samples from the United States, Italy and Spain. In each case, the material was cDNA or gDNA derived from T cells, B-cell-depleted T cells, or PBMCs.

In the study's own analysis: Amplification of reference gene primers was used by the study to estimate nucleated cell counts. Sequencing used immunoSEQ multiplex PCR; TCRdb keeps in-frame clones, though not all of them. For V, J and clone size, that table is used; D and trimming come from the DNA. The sample lists under 300,000 clones, 80% to 90% occurring once. Germline values: CDR1 MNHEY, CDR2 SVGAGI. Termini included, the CDR3 measures 14 amino acids. This clone was detected once. It is unclear where the CDR3 begins or ends on the DNA, so no DNA is shown, and the CDR3 is as TCRdb lists it. The sample was peripheral blood. This chain connects TRBV6-5 to TRBJ2-7; the table's D call, TRBD1, has no DNA check behind it. The clonotype originates from a woman in her 30s with active or convalescent COVID-19. The CDR3 region is CASSSSTGRYEQYF.